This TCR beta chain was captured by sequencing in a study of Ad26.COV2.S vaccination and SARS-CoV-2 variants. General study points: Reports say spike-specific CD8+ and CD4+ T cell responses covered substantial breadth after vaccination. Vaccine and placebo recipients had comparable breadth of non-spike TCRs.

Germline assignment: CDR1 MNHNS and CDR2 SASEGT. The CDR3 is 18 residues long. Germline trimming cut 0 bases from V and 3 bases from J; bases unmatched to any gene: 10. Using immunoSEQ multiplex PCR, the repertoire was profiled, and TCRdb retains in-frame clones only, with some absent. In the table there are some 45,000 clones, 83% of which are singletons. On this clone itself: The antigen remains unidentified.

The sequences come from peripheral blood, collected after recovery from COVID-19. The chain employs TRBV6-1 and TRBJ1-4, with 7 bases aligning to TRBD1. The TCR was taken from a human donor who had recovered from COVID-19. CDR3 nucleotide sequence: TGTGCCAGCAGTGAAGCCCTGACAGGGTTCGTTGCTAATGAAAAACTGTTTTTT. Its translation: CASSEALTGFVANEKLFF.